The 23 T cell receptor beta chains given below trace back to one sample, sequenced in a study of cytomegalovirus exposure and HLA in healthy donors. The study ran its PCR with 60 Vbeta and 13 Jbeta primers. Sequenced by immunoSEQ multiplex PCR; TCRdb stores in-frame clones only, minus some. This table holds about 170,000 clones, 77% found once. The specimen was PBMCs. These receptors all stem from a woman in her 30s in good health and CMV-seropositive.

The chain joins TRBV18 to TRBJ2-2, with 7 bases identical to TRBD1. The CDR3 is 17 amino acids. CDR1 and CDR2 from the germline V gene are KGHSH and LQKENI. V gave up 2 bases and J gave up 0 bases; unmatched junction bases: 6. DNA of the CDR3: TGTGCCAGCTCACCAGCTGACAGGGCCTCGAACACCGGGGAGCTGTTTTTT. This sequence encodes CASSPADRASNTGELFF.

V usage is TRBV6-5 and J usage is TRBJ2-7, with D maybe TRBD2 (6 bases). CDR1 MNHEY and CDR2 SVGAGI come from the germline V gene. This CDR3 is built from 14 residues. The V gene lost 5 bases and the J gene lost 2 bases, with 13 bases spanning the gap. CDR3: CASSLSGSTYEQYF. DNA for the CDR3: TGTGCCAGCAGTCTGAGCGGGTCTACCTACGAGCAGTACTTC.

This clone was found a few times. The genes are TRBV9 and TRBJ1-2, with D hard to call. This CDR3 spans 12 amino acids. With 6 bases removed from V and 7 bases from J, the gap between germline ends came to 13 bases. Germline V gene lookup returns CDR1 SGDLS and CDR2 YYNGEE. The CDR3 DNA reads as TGTGCCAGCAAGGAGGGTATAGGTGGCTACACCTTC. It translates to CASKEGIGGYTF.

The genes are TRBV5-1 and TRBJ2-5; D is possibly TRBD1 (5 bases). Germline-derived CDR1 and CDR2 are SGHRS and YFSETQ. The V end lost 0 bases, the J end lost 4 bases, and 13 bases lay between the germline ends. This CDR3 has 15 amino acids. The CDR3 DNA follows: TGCGCCAGCAGCTTGGAACAGGCCGCCGGAGAGACCCAGTACTTC. It yields the protein CASSLEQAAGETQYF. Based on the CDR3 plus reference TRBV5-1 and TRBJ2-5, the full variable domain is KAGVTQTPRYLIKTRGQQVTLSCSPISGHRSVSWYQQTPGQGLQFLFEYFSETQRNKGNFPGRFSGRQFSNSRSEMNVSTLELGDSALYLCASSLEQAAGETQYFGPGTRLLVL.

The chain is built from TRBV6-1 and TRBJ2-5; TRBD2 aligns across 8 bases. V trimming: 2 bases; J trimming: 2 bases; junction bases outside the gene matches: 7. This CDR3 has 16 amino acids. Germline V gene data show CDR1 as MNHNS and CDR2 as SASEGT. For the CDR3, the DNA is TGTGCCAGCAGTGAAAGCCGGGGGGGTTTTCAAGAGACCCAGTACTTC. Translation: CASSESRGGFQETQYF.

The V call is TRBV5-1, the J call TRBJ2-1; 7 nucleotides line up with TRBD1. This CDR3 has 15 amino acids. Losses at the gene ends were 4 bases for V and 2 bases for J; bases not matched to a gene: 6. Germline CDR1 is SGHRS and CDR2 is YFSETQ. This chain's CDR3 is CASSTGASPYNEQFF. CDR3 sequence (DNA): TGCGCCAGCAGCACAGGGGCGAGCCCCTACAATGAGCAGTTCTTC.

This sequence joins TRBV4-3 and TRBJ2-7, with D possibly being TRBD2 (6 bases). Germline V lookup: CDR1 LGHNA, CDR2 YSLEER. V lost 3 bases, J lost 3 bases, and 18 bases lay in between. The CDR3 loop spans 16 amino acids. CDR3 in DNA: TGCGCCAGCAGCCAGATCGGCCCGGGGGTGCTCTACGAGCAGTACTTC. Residues: CASSQIGPGVLYEQYF.

This clone was observed once. This rearrangement joins TRBV30 to TRBJ1-4, with no clear D. The CDR3 has 13 residues. Germline V gene sequence: CDR1 GTSNPN, CDR2 SVGIG (reference sequence). Between the trimmed V and J ends, which lost 2 bases and 8 bases, there was a span of 12 bases. The CDR3 reads CAWSPGLTEKLFF. CDR3 coding DNA: TGTGCCTGGAGTCCGGGGTTGACGGAAAAACTGTTTTTT.

This chain links TRBV30 with TRBJ1-3, with D unclear. Germline loops: CDR1 GTSNPN, CDR2 SVGIG (reference sequence). V lost 0 bases and J 0 bases, leaving 6 bases between the germline ends. This CDR3 is built from 14 residues. The CDR3 region is CAWSVYSSGNTIYF. The CDR3 bases are TGTGCCTGGAGTGTATACAGCTCTGGAAACACCATATATTTT.

This clone has a handful of counts. J is TRBJ1-1 and V is TRBV5-1, with D possibly matching TRBD1 (6 bases). The ends were cut back, 0 bases at V and 0 bases at J, with 15 bases in the middle. CDR1 and CDR2 from the germline V gene are SGHRS and YFSETQ. The CDR3 covers 17 residues. This CDR3 reads CASSLGLSTGMNTEAFF. CDR3 nucleotide sequence: TGCGCCAGCAGCTTGGGGTTGTCGACAGGAATGAACACTGAAGCTTTCTTT.

The chain combines TRBV10-1 with TRBJ2-5; TRBD2 is a possible D gene (6 bases). The CDR3 length is 13 residues. The V end lost 6 bases, the J end lost 5 bases, and 13 bases lay between the germline ends. Germline lookup yields CDR1 WNHNN and CDR2 SYGVQD (reference sequence). DNA for the CDR3: TGCGCCAGCAGGGAGGGCCCAGGGGAGACCCAGTACTTC. It encodes CASREGPGETQYF.

This chain uses TRBV28 with TRBJ1-1; tentatively, D is TRBD1 (6 bases). V was clipped by 6 bases and J by 0 bases, with 11 bases between them. The V gene's germline CDR1 is MDHEN and CDR2 SYDVKM. The CDR3 contains 14 residues. CDR3 sequence reads: CASSPRGLNTEAFF. CDR3 sequence (DNA): TGTGCCAGCAGCCCCAGGGGCCTGAACACTGAAGCTTTCTTT.

V and J are TRBV10-3 and TRBJ2-1; 9 bases are shared with TRBD1. Germline CDR1 is ENHRY and CDR2 is SYGVKD. V lost 10 bases, J lost 6 bases, and 7 bases stayed unmatched. The CDR3 is made up of 13 amino acids. The CDR3 here is CATRDRDLNEQFF. The CDR3 DNA is TGTGCCACGCGGGACAGGGATCTCAATGAGCAGTTCTTC.

This chain joins TRBV27 and TRBJ2-7; perhaps TRBD1 as D (6 bases). V was pared by 2 bases and J by 3 bases, with 17 bases between. This CDR3 contains 16 residues. CDR1 is MNHEY and CDR2 is SMNVEV in the germline V gene (reference sequence). In nucleotides, the CDR3 is TGTGCCAGCAGTTTAAGGGGGAGAATGGGGAACTACGAGCAGTACTTC. Translating gives CASSLRGRMGNYEQYF.

Only a few counts were recorded for this clone. The gene calls are TRBV21-1 and TRBJ2-1; TRBD2, the table's D call, lacks a check against the DNA. TRBV21-1 is a pseudogene locus. The CDR3 totals 18 residues. CDR3 sequence: CASSNSLAAQSIYNEQFF. The CDR3 nucleotides read TGTGCCAGCAGCAATAGTCTAGCGGCCCAATCTATATACAATGAGCAGTTCTTC.

The rearrangement uses TRBV28 and TRBJ1-2; 7 bases are shared with TRBD1. Germline CDR1 is MDHEN and CDR2 is SYDVKM. V shed 2 bases, J shed 3 bases, and the junction held 6 bases outside the gene matches. The CDR3 sequence is 15 residues long. The CDR3 is CASSLEGAVYYGYTF. DNA of the CDR3: TGTGCCAGCAGTTTAGAGGGGGCTGTATACTATGGCTACACCTTC.

The chain joins TRBV18 to TRBJ2-7; the D gene is possibly TRBD2 (6 bases). CDR3 size: 13 residues. The ends were cut back, 3 bases at V and 7 bases at J, with 13 bases in the middle. Germline V gives CDR1 KGHSH, CDR2 LQKENI. CDR3: CASSPPGGREQYF. The CDR3, as DNA: TGTGCCAGCTCACCTCCGGGTGGGAGGGAGCAGTACTTC.

This clone was counted a few times. DNA for the CDR3: TGTGCCAGCAGCCGCGGACTAGCGGGGAGCATGGTGAGCGGGGAGCTGTTTTTT. It codes for CASSRGLAGSMVSGELFF. The genes are TRBV7-6 and TRBJ2-2, with 12 bases that match TRBD2. The germline CDR1 and CDR2 sequences are SGHVS and FNYEAQ. V shed 5 bases, J shed 7 bases, and the junction held 14 bases outside the gene matches. The CDR3 sequence is 18 residues long.

This clone was seen a handful of times. The chain employs TRBV6-1 and TRBJ2-5; no firm D call. CDR1 is MNHNS and CDR2 is SASEGT in the germline V gene. With 2 bases removed from V and 2 bases from J, the gap between germline ends came to 9 bases. The CDR3 is 14 residues long. CDR3 DNA sequence: TGTGCCAGCAGTGAACCTGCGATACAAGAGACCCAGTACTTC. Its translation is CASSEPAIQETQYF.

The rearrangement links TRBV5-1 to TRBJ2-7, with D possibly being TRBD1 (5 bases). CDR1 and CDR2 (germline): SGHRS, YFSETQ. V was cut by 0 bases and J by 7 bases, with 14 bases left in between. This CDR3 comprises 14 residues. In DNA form, the CDR3 reads TGCGCCAGCAGCTTGGTGGACAATACTGGTGAGCAGTACTTC. Translated, it gives CASSLVDNTGEQYF.

The chain couples TRBV19 to TRBJ1-2, with 7 bases lining up with TRBD1. Germline loops: CDR1 LNHDA, CDR2 SQIVND (reference sequence). The CDR3 spans 16 residues. V lost 5 bases and J lost 6; bases outside the gene matches: 15. The chain's CDR3 is CASSRGPAETGNGYTF. The CDR3, as DNA: TGTGCCAGTAGTCGGGGGCCGGCCGAGACAGGGAATGGCTACACCTTC.

J is TRBJ2-1 and V is TRBV10-1; 13 nucleotides match TRBD2. Trimming cost V 5 bases and J 0 bases; bases outside gene matches: 10. This CDR3 contains 19 residues. Per germline, CDR1 WNHNN and CDR2 SYGVQD (reference sequence). The CDR3 spells CASSNTGTSGTGSYNEQFF. The DNA of the CDR3 is TGCGCCAGCAGTAATACGGGGACTAGCGGGACCGGCTCCTACAATGAGCAGTTCTTC.

The chain has TRBV15 and TRBJ1-1; 8 nucleotides line up with TRBD1. Trimming at V came to 0 bases and at J to 3 bases, leaving 3 bases not matched to a gene. There are 15 residues in the CDR3. Germline values: CDR1 LNHNV, CDR2 YYDKDF (reference sequence). CDR3 sequence reads: CATSRDRQGYTEAFF. For the CDR3, the DNA is TGTGCCACCAGCAGAGATCGACAGGGGTACACTGAAGCTTTCTTT.